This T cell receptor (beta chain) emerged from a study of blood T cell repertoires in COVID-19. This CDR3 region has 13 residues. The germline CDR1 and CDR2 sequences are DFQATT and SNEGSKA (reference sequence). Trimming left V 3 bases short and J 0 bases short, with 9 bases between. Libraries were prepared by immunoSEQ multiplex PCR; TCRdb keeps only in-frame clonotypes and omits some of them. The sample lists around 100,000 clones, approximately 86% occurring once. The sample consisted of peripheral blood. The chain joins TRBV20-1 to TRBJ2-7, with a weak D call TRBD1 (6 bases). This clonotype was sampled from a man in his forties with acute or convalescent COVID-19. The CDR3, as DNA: TGCAGTGCTAGTTGGACAGACTCCTACGAGCAGTACTTC. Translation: CSASWTDSYEQYF.